This TCR beta chain was sequenced in a study of CD8 T cells in ankylosing spondylitis. This clonotype turned up a few times. What it binds is unknown. General study results and limits: Reported data indicate significant enrichment of disease-linked clones within matched ankylosing spondylitis synovial fluid.

Trimming left V 7 bases short and J 2 bases short, with 11 bases between. This CDR3 is 13 amino acids long. Researchers built TCR beta libraries using quantitative 5'-RACE with molecular barcodes. In TCRdb, the 5' RACE reads were re-called with MiXCR into one record per CDR3 protein. The sample has 250,000 or so distinct CDR3 sequences, around 25% seen once. The clonotype was recovered from a male donor with ankylosing spondylitis or in good health (not recorded which). The sample taken for sequencing was blood, either unsorted or a sorted T cell fraction (not recorded which). The chain is built from TRBV12-3 or TRBV12-4 and TRBJ2-5; D unclear. The DNA of the CDR3 is TGTGCCAGCACCGACGTCTCACAAGAGACCCAGTACTTC. Translation: CASTDVSQETQYF.